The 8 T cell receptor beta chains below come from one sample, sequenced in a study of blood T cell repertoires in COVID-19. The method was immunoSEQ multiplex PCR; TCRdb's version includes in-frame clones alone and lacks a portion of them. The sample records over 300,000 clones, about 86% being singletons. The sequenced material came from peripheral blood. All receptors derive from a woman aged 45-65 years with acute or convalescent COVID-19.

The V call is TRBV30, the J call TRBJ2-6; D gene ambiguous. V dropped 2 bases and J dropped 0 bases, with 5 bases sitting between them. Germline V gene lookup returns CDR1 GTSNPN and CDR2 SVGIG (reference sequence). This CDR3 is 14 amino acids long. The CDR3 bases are TGTGCCTGGAGTAGCTACTCTGGGGCCAACGTCCTGACTTTC. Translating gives CAWSSYSGANVLTF.

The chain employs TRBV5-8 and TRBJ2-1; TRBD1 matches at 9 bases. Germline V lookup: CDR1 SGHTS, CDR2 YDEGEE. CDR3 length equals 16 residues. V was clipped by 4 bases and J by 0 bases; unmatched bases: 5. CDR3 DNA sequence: TGTGCCAGCAGCCCGACGACAGGGGGCTCCTACAATGAGCAGTTCTTC. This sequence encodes CASSPTTGGSYNEQFF. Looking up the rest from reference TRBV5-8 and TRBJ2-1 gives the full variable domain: EAGVTQSPTHLIKTRGQQATLRCSPISGHTSVYWYQQALGLGLQFLLWYDEGEERNRGNFPPRFSGRQFPNYSSELNVNALELEDSALYLCASSPTTGGSYNEQFFGPGTRLTVL.

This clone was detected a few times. This chain's CDR3 is CASSEDRNYGYTF. CDR3 DNA sequence: TGTGCCAGCAGTGAAGACAGGAACTATGGCTACACCTTC. The gene calls are TRBV2 and TRBJ1-2; D might be TRBD1 (5 bases). This CDR3 comprises 13 residues. The V end was cut by 1 base, the J end by 2 bases, with 5 bases between. The germline V gene encodes CDR1 SNHLY and CDR2 FYNNEI.

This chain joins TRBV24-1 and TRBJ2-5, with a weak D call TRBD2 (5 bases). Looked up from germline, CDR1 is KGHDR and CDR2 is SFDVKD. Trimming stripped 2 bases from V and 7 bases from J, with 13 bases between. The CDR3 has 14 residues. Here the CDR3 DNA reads TGTGCCACCAGTGATTCCAGTACACTAGGGACCCAGTACTTC. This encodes CATSDSSTLGTQYF.

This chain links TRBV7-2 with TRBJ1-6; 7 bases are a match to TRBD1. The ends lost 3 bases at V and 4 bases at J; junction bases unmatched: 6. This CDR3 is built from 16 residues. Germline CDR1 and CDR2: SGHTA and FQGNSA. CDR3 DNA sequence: TGTGCCAGCAGCTTGGTCGACAGGGTGTATAATTCACCCCTCCACTTT. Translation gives CASSLVDRVYNSPLHF.

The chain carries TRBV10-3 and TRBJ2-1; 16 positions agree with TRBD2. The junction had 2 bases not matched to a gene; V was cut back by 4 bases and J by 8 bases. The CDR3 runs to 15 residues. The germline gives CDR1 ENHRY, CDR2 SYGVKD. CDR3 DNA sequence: TGTGCCATCAGTGCGGGACTAGCGGGGGGGGATGAGCAGTTCTTC. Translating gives CAISAGLAGGDEQFF.

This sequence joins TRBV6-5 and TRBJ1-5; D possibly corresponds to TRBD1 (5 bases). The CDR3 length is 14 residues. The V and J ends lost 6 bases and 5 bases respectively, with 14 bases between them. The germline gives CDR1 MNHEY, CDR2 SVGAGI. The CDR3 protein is CASSPTEQYQPQHF. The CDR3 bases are TGTGCCAGCAGCCCGACAGAGCAATATCAGCCCCAGCATTTT.

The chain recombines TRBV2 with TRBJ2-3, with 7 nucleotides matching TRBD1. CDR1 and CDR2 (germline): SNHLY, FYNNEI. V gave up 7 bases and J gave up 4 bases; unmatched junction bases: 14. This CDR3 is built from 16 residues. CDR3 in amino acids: CASIRNKQGFADTQYF. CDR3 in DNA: TGTGCCAGCATACGGAACAAACAGGGGTTTGCAGATACGCAGTATTTT.